This T cell receptor (beta chain) was obtained from a study of PD-L1 blockade in urothelial cancer. Repertoires were generated with immunoSEQ multiplex PCR, while TCRdb's copy carries only in-frame clones and drops some. This table holds roughly 74,000 clones, roughly 90% found once. Study-level results: Clones that were tumor-associated expanded more in the blood of durable-benefit patients at 3 weeks.

Concerning this clone itself: Its target is not known.

The sequence came from a woman in her sixties or seventies with urothelial cancer. The starting material was PBMCs, obtained around atezolizumab (anti-PD-L1) treatment.

Written as DNA, the CDR3 is TGTGCCAGCCGGCGGGACAGCTACAATGAGCAGTTCTTC. It translates to CASRRDSYNEQFF. The J gene is TRBJ2-1, the V gene TRBV6-1; TRBD1 is a possible D gene (7 bases). V shed 8 bases and J shed 3 bases, with 11 bases lying between them. There are 13 residues in the CDR3. Germline assignment: CDR1 MNHNS and CDR2 SASEGT.